Reported below is one TCR beta chain. Its matching antigen is unknown. These data are taken from a study of T cell responses to AZD1222 COVID-19 vaccine. Trimming took off 5 bases at V and 5 bases at J, with 6 bases between the two ends. The CDR3 contains 11 residues. Germline loops: CDR1 SGHVS, CDR2 FNYEAQ. Overall study findings and caveats: Per reports, nearly half of all spike-specific TCRs target regions that are unmutated in variants.

Repertoires were generated with immunoSEQ multiplex PCR, while TCRdb's copy carries only in-frame clones and drops some. The table lists about 89,000 clones, roughly 86% of them singletons. The V gene is TRBV7-6, the J gene TRBJ2-5; no firm D call. The material sequenced was peripheral blood, taken 28 days after the second AZD1222 dose. This TCR was sampled from an adult who received the AZD1222 COVID-19 vaccine. CDR3 residues: CASSPGETQYF. Written as DNA, the CDR3 is TGTGCCAGCAGCCCCGGGGAGACCCAGTACTTC.